The 27 T cell receptor beta chains in this list originate from one sample, sequenced in a study of cytomegalovirus exposure and HLA in healthy donors. The PCR contained 60 Vbeta and 13 Jbeta primers. Clones were read by immunoSEQ multiplex PCR, and TCRdb kept only the in-frame ones, dropping some. The data contain 150,000 or so clones, over 70% of them singletons. Sequencing input: PBMCs. The source is a man aged 25 to 45 in good health and CMV-seronegative.

The chain combines TRBV9 with TRBJ2-1; 8 bases are a match to TRBD2. CDR1 is SGDLS, CDR2 YYNGEE, per germline. The V and J ends lost 3 bases and 9 bases, in that order; junction bases with no gene match: 8. There are 14 residues in the CDR3. The CDR3 DNA reads as TGTGCCAGCAGCGAGATCCCCACTAGCGGTGAGCAGTTCTTC. Its translation is CASSEIPTSGEQFF.

For the CDR3, the DNA is TGTGCCACCAGCAGACAAACAGGAGGGCACTCCTACGAGCAGTACTTC. Its translation is CATSRQTGGHSYEQYF. The chain has TRBV15 and TRBJ2-7; weak D call: TRBD2 (6 bases). The CDR3 runs 16 residues. Germline V gene lookup returns CDR1 LNHNV and CDR2 YYDKDF (reference sequence). The ends were cut back, 2 bases at V and 0 bases at J, with 14 bases in the middle.

This chain joins TRBV7-9 and TRBJ2-5; 12 bases line up with TRBD2. CDR1 and CDR2 from the germline V gene are SEHNR and FQNEAQ (reference sequence). V was pared by 4 bases and J by 4 bases, with 7 bases of the junction left unmatched. The CDR3 runs 16 residues. CDR3 loop: CASSSHSSGRGETQYF. The CDR3 coding sequence is TGTGCCAGCAGCTCGCATTCTAGCGGGAGGGGAGAGACCCAGTACTTC.

This clone came up a few times. The rearrangement links TRBV30 to TRBJ2-7, with D possibly TRBD1 on 5 matching bases. CDR3 length: 14 residues. Germline CDR1 and CDR2: GTSNPN and SVGIG (reference sequence). Trimming took 4 bases from V and 2 from J, leaving 15 bases between them. CDR3 coding DNA: TGTGCCTGGACGACAGTCCCCGCTGCCTACGAGCAGTACTTC. Protein: CAWTTVPAAYEQYF.

V and J are TRBV6-5 and TRBJ1-4; 8 nucleotides align to TRBD1. The CDR3 spans 14 residues. CDR1 MNHEY and CDR2 SVGAGI come from the germline V gene. With 5 bases clipped from V and 7 bases from J, the junction kept 6 bases outside the gene matches. CDR3 residues: CASSHRGGGEKLFF. In DNA, the CDR3 is TGTGCCAGCAGTCACAGGGGGGGAGGTGAAAAACTGTTTTTT.

The chain joins TRBV11-2 to TRBJ2-7; 9 bases map to TRBD2. Germline assignment: CDR1 SGHAT and CDR2 FQNNGV. V trimming: 4 bases; J trimming: 4 bases; junction bases outside the gene matches: 5. CDR3 length: 14 amino acids. The CDR3 DNA reads TGTGCCAGCAGCTCGTCCGCGGGGGGGTACGAGCAGTACTTC. Protein: CASSSSAGGYEQYF.

This clone is termed medium-sized (0.01 to 0.1%). The sample carries other DNA sequences with the same CDR3. The chain has TRBV6-1 and TRBJ2-5, with a weak D call TRBD2 (5 bases). Germline V gene data show CDR1 as MNHNS and CDR2 as SASEGT. This CDR3 has 10 residues. Trimming took 11 bases from V and 5 from J, leaving 9 bases between them. CDR3 nucleotide sequence: TGTGCCTCCACTAGGGAGACCCAGTACTTC. Translated: CASTRETQYF.

J is TRBJ2-4 and V is TRBV30; TRBD2 might be the D (5 bases). CDR1 and CDR2 from the germline V gene are GTSNPN and SVGIG (reference sequence). CDR3 length equals 11 residues. Trimming removed 4 bases at V and 5 bases at J, with 6 bases between. CDR3 region: CAWTSQNIQYF. The CDR3 DNA sequence: TGTGCCTGGACTAGCCAAAACATTCAGTACTTC.

The chain carries TRBV28 and TRBJ1-1; 7 nucleotides match TRBD1. Losses at the gene ends were 2 bases for V and 9 bases for J; bases not matched to a gene: 9. The CDR3 contains 14 residues. Germline V gene lookup returns CDR1 MDHEN and CDR2 SYDVKM. CDR3 sequence (DNA): TGTGCCAGCAGTTTAGGAGGACAGGTCGATAAAGCTTTCTTT. Translating it yields CASSLGGQVDKAFF.

This sequence joins TRBV28 and TRBJ2-7; possibly TRBD1 for D (5 bases). Looked up from germline, CDR1 is MDHEN and CDR2 is SYDVKM. The CDR3 covers 15 residues. Trimming took off 4 bases at V and 3 bases at J, with 16 bases between the two ends. CDR3 bases: TGTGCCAGCAGTTCCCCAAGACAGAATGGCTACGAGCAGTACTTC. Protein product: CASSSPRQNGYEQYF.

This chain joins TRBV28 and TRBJ1-3; tentatively, D is TRBD1 (5 bases). This CDR3 has 15 amino acids. The germline V gene encodes CDR1 MDHEN and CDR2 SYDVKM. With 6 bases removed from V and 2 bases from J, the gap between germline ends came to 14 bases. The CDR3: CASSLLAGTGNTIYF. CDR3 nucleotide sequence: TGTGCCAGCAGCTTACTTGCAGGGACTGGAAACACCATATATTTT.

This clone appeared a few times. This chain connects TRBV5-1 to TRBJ2-5; weak D call: TRBD1 (6 bases). V gave up 3 bases and J gave up 7 bases, with 16 bases separating them. This CDR3 is 14 amino acids long. From germline, CDR1 is SGHRS and CDR2 YFSETQ. CDR3 DNA sequence: TGCGCCAGCAGCTCGACCGGGACAAGCGGGACCCAGTACTTC. Its protein product is CASSSTGTSGTQYF.

This sequence joins TRBV12-5 and TRBJ2-1; TRBD2 is a possible D gene (5 bases). The germline V gene encodes CDR1 LGHNT and CDR2 FRNRAP. V lost 6 bases and J 6 bases, leaving 9 bases between the germline ends. This CDR3 has 12 amino acids. CDR3 region: CASGREGNEQFF. CDR3 nucleotides: TGTGCTAGTGGGCGAGAGGGCAATGAGCAGTTCTTC.

This clone was recorded once. The chain uses TRBV19 and TRBJ2-5; the match to TRBD1 covers 7 bases. The CDR3 has 15 residues. Trimming removed 7 bases from V and 5 bases from J; junction bases left unmatched: 13. The germline gives CDR1 LNHDA, CDR2 SQIVND (reference sequence). DNA of the CDR3: TGTGCCAGTACTAAAGGCAGGGGGTTGGGTGAGACCCAGTACTTC. It codes for CASTKGRGLGETQYF.

The genes are TRBV15 and TRBJ1-4, with 9 bases fitting TRBD1. The V segment lost 5 bases and the J segment 6 bases; nucleotides outside the gene matches: 4. Looked up from germline, CDR1 is LNHNV and CDR2 is YYDKDF (reference sequence). The CDR3 contains 14 residues. The CDR3 DNA is TGTGCCACCAGCGGGGGACAGGGATATGAAAAACTGTTTTTT. Amino acids: CATSGGQGYEKLFF. Filled out from reference TRBV15 and TRBJ1-4, the complete variable domain reads DAMVIQNPRYQVTQFGKPVTLSCSQTLNHNVMYWYQQKSSQAPKLLFHYYDKDFNNEADTPDNFQSRRPNTSFCFLDIRSPGLGDTAMYLCATSGGQGYEKLFFGSGTQLSVL.

The chain couples TRBV11-1 to TRBJ2-5; possible D gene TRBD2, 5 bases. The germline V and J ends were trimmed by 5 bases and 5 bases, with 12 bases remaining between them. The V gene's germline CDR1 is SGHAT and CDR2 FQDESV (reference sequence). The CDR3 sequence is 13 residues long. The CDR3 spells CASSPQGGETQYF. The CDR3, as DNA: TGTGCCAGCAGCCCTCAAGGCGGGGAGACCCAGTACTTC.

The J gene is TRBJ1-3, the V gene TRBV28, with a weak D call TRBD1 (6 bases). The CDR3 spans 16 residues. Per germline, CDR1 MDHEN and CDR2 SYDVKM. V was pared by 3 bases and J by 4 bases, with 16 bases between. CDR3 DNA: TGTGCCAGCAGTTTCCTGGGGGGGGCGACAGGAAACACCATATATTTT. Protein product: CASSFLGGATGNTIYF.

The CDR3 DNA reads as TGCGCCAGCAGTGAGGGGCAGCGGGGCACAGATACGCAGTATTTT. Amino acid sequence: CASSEGQRGTDTQYF. This sequence joins TRBV10-1 and TRBJ2-3, with D perhaps TRBD2 (6 bases). From germline, CDR1 is WNHNN and CDR2 SYGVQD (reference sequence). V was cut by 2 bases and J by 1 base, with 10 bases left in between. The CDR3 extends over 15 amino acids.

The chain combines TRBV7-9 with TRBJ2-2, with 12 bases that match TRBD2. CDR3 length equals 15 residues. Trimming at V came to 4 bases and at J to 13 bases, leaving 10 bases not matched to a gene. CDR1 and CDR2 (germline): SEHNR, FQNEAQ (reference sequence). CDR3 protein: CASSYTSGRPGALFF. The CDR3 bases are TGTGCCAGCAGCTATACTAGCGGGAGGCCGGGTGCGCTGTTTTTT.

This chain links TRBV30 with TRBJ2-1, with D possibly matching TRBD2 (6 bases). Germline values: CDR1 GTSNPN, CDR2 SVGIG (reference sequence). The CDR3 is 16 residues long. V was trimmed by 3 bases and J by 0 bases, leaving 15 bases between them. The CDR3 region has the DNA TGTGCCTGGAGGAGGAGGGGTACGAGCTCCTACAATGAGCAGTTCTTC. Translation gives CAWRRRGTSSYNEQFF.

In this sample, this clone turned up a few times. The chain carries TRBV18 and TRBJ2-6, with D perhaps TRBD1 (5 bases). The CDR3 loop spans 16 amino acids. Germline V CDR1 and CDR2: KGHSH, LQKENI. Between the trimmed V and J ends, which lost 0 bases and 0 bases, there was a span of 6 bases. CDR3 bases: TGTGCCAGCTCACCACCAGGACACTCTGGGGCCAACGTCCTGACTTTC. The encoded protein is CASSPPGHSGANVLTF.

The CDR3 DNA follows: TGTGCCAGTAGTATGCGACTTTTGAACACTGAAGCTTTCTTT. It yields the protein CASSMRLLNTEAFF. V is TRBV19 and J is TRBJ1-1; D not certain. Germline V gives CDR1 LNHDA, CDR2 SQIVND (reference sequence). The CDR3 sequence is 14 residues long. V was pared by 3 bases and J by 0 bases, with 8 bases between. The full variable domain, in which reference TRBV19 and TRBJ1-1 provide the parts outside the CDR3, is DGGITQSPKYLFRKEGQNVTLSCEQNLNHDAMYWYRQDPGQGLRLIYYSQIVNDFQKGDIAEGYSVSREKKESFPLTVTSAQKNPTAFYLCASSMRLLNTEAFFGQGTRLTVV.

This clone turned up a few times. This sequence joins TRBV6-5 and TRBJ1-3, with a possible D match to TRBD1 (6 bases). The V gene lost 0 bases and the J gene lost 8 bases, with 17 bases spanning the gap. The germline V gene has CDR1 MNHEY and CDR2 SVGAGI. CDR3 length: 16 residues. CDR3 in amino acids: CASSYSWTAAVDTIYF. DNA for the CDR3: TGTGCCAGCAGTTACTCCTGGACAGCGGCGGTAGACACCATATATTTT.

The chain carries TRBV7-2 and TRBJ2-2; 12 positions match TRBD2. Trimming removed 3 bases from V and 0 bases from J; junction bases left unmatched: 5. Germline CDR1 is SGHTA and CDR2 is FQGNSA. This CDR3 is built from 18 residues. The CDR3, as DNA: TGTGCCAGCAGCTTTCCTAGCGGGAGGGCCACGAACACCGGGGAGCTGTTTTTT. It codes for CASSFPSGRATNTGELFF.

This clone was counted between two and nine times. This chain connects TRBV29-1 to TRBJ1-1, with 12 bases that match TRBD1. Trimming removed 0 bases from V and 5 bases from J; junction bases left unmatched: 4. The CDR3 totals 15 residues. Germline V lookup: CDR1 SQVTM, CDR2 ANQGSEA. The CDR3 here is CSVEDWDRGRTEAFF. The CDR3 DNA follows: TGCAGCGTTGAAGATTGGGACAGGGGGCGGACTGAAGCTTTCTTT.

This rearrangement joins TRBV18 to TRBJ2-3; TRBD2 aligns across 8 bases. With V trimmed by 5 bases and J by 3 bases, 7 bases remained unmatched. This CDR3 has 15 residues. CDR1 is KGHSH and CDR2 is LQKENI in the germline V gene. The CDR3 spells CASSLGTRETDTQYF. The CDR3 nucleotides read TGTGCCAGCTCATTGGGGACTAGAGAGACAGATACGCAGTATTTT.

V gene TRBV10-3 combines with J gene TRBJ1-6; D might be TRBD1 (5 bases). Trimming cost V 0 bases and J 4 bases, with 13 bases left between them. From germline, CDR1 is ENHRY and CDR2 SYGVKD. CDR3 length: 17 residues. CDR3 nucleotide sequence: TGTGCCATCAGTGAGTCGAGCGGGACGGATTATAATTCACCCCTCCACTTT. Its protein product is CAISESSGTDYNSPLHF.